This T cell receptor (beta chain) stems from a study of tumor and adjacent non-tumor tissue in lung cancer. The CDR3 is made up of 14 amino acids. The germline V gene has CDR1 MNHNY and CDR2 SVGAGI (reference sequence). Trimming stripped 10 bases from V and 5 bases from J, with 20 bases between. TCRbeta libraries were built with three rounds of nested PCR, modified from ARM-PCR. One entry per CDR3 protein, called by TCRdb with MiXCR from the multiplex PCR reads. The sample holds about 93,000 distinct CDR3 sequences; just over 65% are singletons and the top ten take about 18%. The template was RNA from unsorted bulk tissue.

This TCR came from a man between 60 and 70 years old with non-small cell lung cancer. The V gene is TRBV6-6, the J gene TRBJ2-5; maybe TRBD1 (6 bases). Material: lung tumor tissue. The CDR3 is CAISDRTVQETQYF. CDR3 sequence (DNA): TGTGCCATCAGCGACAGGACGGTTCAGGAGACCCAGTACTTC.